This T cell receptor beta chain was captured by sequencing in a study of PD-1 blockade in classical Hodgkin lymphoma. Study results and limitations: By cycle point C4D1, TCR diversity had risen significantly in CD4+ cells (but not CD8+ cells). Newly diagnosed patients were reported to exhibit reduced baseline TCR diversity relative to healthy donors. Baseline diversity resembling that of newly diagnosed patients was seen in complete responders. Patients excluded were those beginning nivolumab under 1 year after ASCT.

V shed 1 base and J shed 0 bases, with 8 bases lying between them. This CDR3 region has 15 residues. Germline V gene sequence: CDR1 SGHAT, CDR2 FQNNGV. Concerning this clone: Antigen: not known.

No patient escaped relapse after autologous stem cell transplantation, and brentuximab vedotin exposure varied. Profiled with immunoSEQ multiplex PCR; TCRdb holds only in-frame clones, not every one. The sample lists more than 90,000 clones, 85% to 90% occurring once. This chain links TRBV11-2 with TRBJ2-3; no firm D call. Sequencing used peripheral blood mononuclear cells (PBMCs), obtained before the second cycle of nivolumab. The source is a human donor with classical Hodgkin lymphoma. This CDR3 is CASSLGGPSTDTQYF. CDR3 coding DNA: TGTGCCAGCAGCTTAGGAGGACCAAGCACAGATACGCAGTATTTT.